The clone carrying this T cell receptor (beta chain) has only one observation. The source of the sample is a study of blood T cell repertoires in COVID-19. Study information: Sample material is recorded as cDNA or gDNA derived from T cells, B-cell-depleted T cells, or PBMCs.

The germline V gene encodes CDR1 LGHNT and CDR2 FRNRAP. Trimming pared 0 bases from V and 0 bases from J, leaving 35 bases between. The CDR3 length is 24 residues. In the authors' methods: By means of reference gene primer amplification, nucleated cell counts were estimated. Sequencing used immunoSEQ multiplex PCR; TCRdb keeps in-frame clones, though not all of them. V and J calls and clone size follow that table, whereas D and trimming were derived from the DNA. In the table there are 130,000 to 150,000 clones, approximately 80% of which are singletons. This rearrangement joins TRBV12-5 to TRBJ2-5; TRBD2 might be the D (6 bases). The sequencing sample was made of peripheral blood. The TCR was taken from a woman of 80 years or more in a cohort sampled during active or convalescent COVID-19. CDR3 sequence (DNA): TGTGCTAGTGGTTTGGTCCGGTCGGTTTTTCCCGTCGAGGACCGCCGGGGGTACCAAGAGACCCAGTACTTC. Translating it yields CASGLVRSVFPVEDRRGYQETQYF. Full variable domain (missing parts from reference TRBV12-5 and TRBJ2-5): DARVTQTPRHKVTEMGQEVTMRCQPILGHNTVFWYRQTMMQGLELLAYFRNRAPLDDSGMPKDRFSAEMPDATLATLKIQPSEPRDSAVYFCASGLVRSVFPVEDRRGYQETQYFGPGTRLLVL.